This entry lists 23 T cell receptor beta chains sequenced from one sample in a study of blood T cell repertoires in COVID-19. Sequenced by immunoSEQ multiplex PCR; TCRdb stores in-frame clones only, minus some. The sample comprises some 95,000 clones, over 60% of which are singletons, and about 6.5% rests with the top ten. The sample was peripheral blood. These receptor sequences come from a man between 65 and 85 years old with acute or convalescent COVID-19.

This chain uses TRBV7-9 with TRBJ1-2, with a tentative D call TRBD1 (5 bases). The CDR3 runs 16 residues. Trimming stripped 1 base from V and 4 bases from J, with 16 bases between. CDR1 and CDR2 from the germline V gene are SEHNR and FQNEAQ (reference sequence). CDR3 DNA sequence: TGTGCCAGCAGCTTAGTTGAGACAGTACTCCTCTATGGCTACACCTTC. Protein: CASSLVETVLLYGYTF.

The rearrangement links TRBV11-3 to TRBJ1-1; 8 bases are shared with TRBD1. The germline V gene has CDR1 SGHNT and CDR2 YENEEA. The CDR3 is 14 residues long. The junction had 6 bases not matched to a gene; V was cut back by 5 bases and J by 4 bases. The CDR3 DNA sequence: TGTGCCAGCAGCGATTCAGGGGGCGGCACTGAAGCTTTCTTT. This encodes CASSDSGGGTEAFF.

In this sample, this clone turned up a few times. V usage is TRBV7-2 and J usage is TRBJ2-5; D perhaps matches TRBD1 (5 bases). The CDR3 length is 15 residues. Trimming pared 1 base from V and 1 base from J, leaving 10 bases between. Germline CDR1 and CDR2: SGHTA and FQGNSA. For the CDR3, the DNA is TGTGCCAGCAGCTTAGATCAGGGCCCCCAAGAGACCCAGTACTTC. Its translation is CASSLDQGPQETQYF.

This clone was found a few times. This sequence joins TRBV29-1 and TRBJ2-1; TRBD2 aligns across 7 bases. The CDR3 has 14 residues. The V gene's germline CDR1 is SQVTM and CDR2 ANQGSEA. Losses at the gene ends were 4 bases for V and 5 bases for J; bases not matched to a gene: 8. CDR3 bases: TGCAGCGTTGGGGGCGGGAGAATCGACAATGAGCAGTTCTTC. Encoded protein: CSVGGGRIDNEQFF.

This sequence joins TRBV25-1 and TRBJ2-7, with TRBD2 matching 14 bases. V lost 5 bases, J lost 3 bases, and 3 bases stayed unmatched. The CDR3 extends over 15 amino acids. Germline lookup yields CDR1 MGHDK and CDR2 SYGVNS. The DNA for the CDR3 is TGTGCCAGCAGTTCCGGGACTAGCGGGAGCTACGAGCAGTACTTC. Amino acids: CASSSGTSGSYEQYF.

This clone was counted many times. The gene calls are TRBV5-4 and TRBJ2-5, with TRBD1 matching 8 bases. This CDR3 has 15 residues. V trimming: 4 bases; J trimming: 2 bases; junction bases outside the gene matches: 7. Germline lookup yields CDR1 SGHNT and CDR2 YYREEE (reference sequence). DNA for the CDR3: TGTGCCAGCAGCCCCAGACAGGGGACTCAAGAGACCCAGTACTTC. It is translated as CASSPRQGTQETQYF. The variable domain in full, with the rest retrieved from reference TRBV5-4 and TRBJ2-5, is ETGVTQSPTHLIKTRGQQVTLRCSSQSGHNTVSWYQQALGQGPQFIFQYYREEENGRGNFPPRFSGLQFPNYSSELNVNALELDDSALYLCASSPRQGTQETQYFGPGTRLLVL.

The chain uses TRBV10-3 and TRBJ1-4; no firm D call. CDR3 length equals 13 residues. The ends were cut back, 4 bases at V and 5 bases at J, with 8 bases in the middle. Germline CDR1 is ENHRY and CDR2 is SYGVKD. The CDR3 DNA reads TGTGCCATCAGTGTGAGTCCGAATGAAAAACTGTTTTTT. This encodes CAISVSPNEKLFF.

V gene TRBV12-3 or TRBV12-4 combines with J gene TRBJ1-2; possible D gene TRBD1, 5 bases. V was pared by 4 bases and J by 0 bases, with 6 bases between. The CDR3 loop spans 13 amino acids. CDR3 in amino acids: CASSSTANYGYTF. CDR3 DNA sequence: TGTGCCAGCAGTTCGACAGCTAACTATGGCTACACCTTC.

The genes are TRBV9 and TRBJ2-5; TRBD2 matches 8 bases. Trimming removed 3 bases from V and 2 bases from J; junction bases left unmatched: 6. The CDR3 runs to 15 residues. Germline V CDR1 and CDR2: SGDLS, YYNGEE. In DNA form, the CDR3 reads TGTGCCAGCAGCGCCACGGGACTAGTTCAAGAGACCCAGTACTTC. Its protein is CASSATGLVQETQYF.

V and J are TRBV3-1 (or the pseudogene TRBV3-2) and TRBJ2-4; a possible D gene is TRBD2 (6 bases). Germline loops: CDR1 LGHDT, CDR2 YNNKEL (reference sequence). CDR3 size: 15 residues. V lost 0 bases to trimming and J lost 6 bases, with 12 bases between them. CDR3 sequence reads: CASSQDRREGNIQYF. DNA of the CDR3: TGTGCCAGCAGCCAAGATCGGCGGGAAGGAAACATTCAGTACTTC.

This clone has just a few counts. CDR3 amino acids: CASSQDRENQPQHF. The CDR3 nucleotides are TGCGCCAGCAGCCAAGACAGGGAAAATCAGCCCCAGCATTTT. The chain has TRBV4-1 and TRBJ1-5, with D possibly being TRBD1 (5 bases). Trimming took 0 bases from V and 4 from J, leaving 7 bases between them. Germline V gene lookup returns CDR1 MGHRA and CDR2 YSYEKL. The CDR3 contains 14 residues.

This clone was seen more than once but under ten times. The chain carries TRBV28 and TRBJ2-4; D call uncertain. V dropped 2 bases and J dropped 0 bases, with 8 bases sitting between them. The CDR3 totals 15 residues. Germline V lookup: CDR1 MDHEN, CDR2 SYDVKM. CDR3 sequence (DNA): TGTGCCAGCAGTTTACCCTCGGTAGCCAAAAACATTCAGTACTTC. Encoded protein: CASSLPSVAKNIQYF.

The chain is built from TRBV6-4 and TRBJ2-1, with TRBD1 matching over 9 bases. Looked up from germline, CDR1 is MRHNA and CDR2 is SNTAGT. The CDR3 sequence is 16 residues long. V shed 6 bases and J 6 bases; nucleotides not matched to a gene: 12. The CDR3 DNA is TGTGCCAGCAGCCCGACCGGGACAGGGCCAGTCAATGAGCAGTTCTTC. Its protein is CASSPTGTGPVNEQFF.

In its sample, this clone was seen once. V gene TRBV9 combines with J gene TRBJ1-2; TRBD1 matches 9 bases. The trim removed 0 bases at V and 4 bases at J, leaving 1 base unmatched. Germline values: CDR1 SGDLS, CDR2 YYNGEE. This CDR3 has 14 residues. CDR3 in DNA: TGTGCCAGCAGCGTAGGGGACAGGGCCTATGGCTACACCTTC. Residues: CASSVGDRAYGYTF. Full variable domain (rest looked up from reference TRBV9 and TRBJ1-2): DSGVTQTPKHLITATGQRVTLRCSPRSGDLSVYWYQQSLDQGLQFLIQYYNGEERAKGNILERFSAQQFPDLHSELNLSSLELGDSALYFCASSVGDRAYGYTFGSGTRLTVV.

The gene calls are TRBV28 and TRBJ1-5; D unresolved. CDR3 length equals 12 residues. V was clipped by 6 bases and J by 5 bases, with 8 bases between them. Germline CDR1 reads MDHEN; CDR2 reads SYDVKM. Here the CDR3 reads CASRTGDQPQHF. The DNA for the CDR3 is TGTGCCAGCAGAACGGGAGATCAGCCCCAGCATTTT. Based on the CDR3 plus reference TRBV28 and TRBJ1-5, the full variable domain is DVKVTQSSRYLVKRTGEKVFLECVQDMDHENMFWYRQDPGLGLRLIYFSYDVKMKEKGDIPEGYSVSREKKERFSLILESASTNQTSMYLCASRTGDQPQHFGDGTRLSIL.

On this clone itself: Other DNA sequences of this sample code for an identical CDR3. This chain connects TRBV7-2 to TRBJ2-3, with 8 bases aligning to TRBD1. Trimming removed 5 bases from V and 1 base from J; junction bases left unmatched: 5. The CDR3 length is 15 residues. The germline V gene has CDR1 SGHTA and CDR2 FQGNSA. The CDR3 loop reads CASSPPGQGTDTQYF. The DNA of the CDR3 is TGTGCCAGCAGCCCGCCGGGACAGGGCACAGATACGCAGTATTTT.

The J gene is TRBJ1-4, the V gene TRBV25-1; no clear D gene. V lost 6 bases and J 3 bases, leaving 8 bases between the germline ends. Per the germline V gene, CDR1 is MGHDK and CDR2 is SYGVNS. The CDR3 is 13 residues long. The CDR3 nucleotides read TGTGCCAGCAGAGAGGGAGCTAATGAAAAACTGTTTTTT. The encoded protein is CASREGANEKLFF. The full variable domain, rest sourced from reference TRBV25-1 and TRBJ1-4, is EADIYQTPRYLVIGTGKKITLECSQTMGHDKMYWYQQDPGMELHLIHYSYGVNSTEKGDLSSESTVSRIRTEHFPLTLESARPSHTSQYLCASREGANEKLFFGSGTQLSVL.

The chain couples TRBV28 to TRBJ1-2, with no clear D. Trimming took off 5 bases at V and 8 bases at J, with 21 bases between the two ends. Germline CDR1 and CDR2: MDHEN and SYDVKM. The CDR3 runs to 15 residues. The CDR3 is CASSGPNMAVYGYTF. In nucleotides, the CDR3 is TGTGCCAGCAGTGGCCCAAATATGGCAGTGTACGGCTACACCTTC.

The chain is built from TRBV5-5 and TRBJ1-4; unclear D gene. Germline-derived CDR1 and CDR2 are SGHKS and YYEKEE (reference sequence). This CDR3 region has 15 residues. With 4 bases removed from V and 4 bases from J, the gap between germline ends came to 14 bases. The CDR3 region has the DNA TGTGCCAGCAGCGCTTACATTATTGGTAATGAAAAACTGTTTTTT. This sequence encodes CASSAYIIGNEKLFF.

V usage is TRBV28 and J usage is TRBJ2-7; 8 bases line up with TRBD2. Trimming at V came to 4 bases and at J to 2 bases, leaving 10 bases not matched to a gene. The CDR3 has 16 residues. In germline, CDR1 is MDHEN, CDR2 SYDVKM. The chain's CDR3 is CASSSLGGRKTYEQYF. The DNA for the CDR3 is TGTGCCAGCAGTTCCTTGGGCGGGAGGAAAACCTACGAGCAGTACTTC.

The chain uses TRBV4-1 and TRBJ2-5; TRBD1 might be the D (6 bases). Germline loops: CDR1 MGHRA, CDR2 YSYEKL. The CDR3 loop spans 17 amino acids. V gave up 1 base and J gave up 0 bases, with 15 bases separating them. This CDR3 reads CASSQVPWTVYQETQYF. Written as DNA, the CDR3 is TGCGCCAGCAGCCAAGTCCCTTGGACAGTGTACCAAGAGACCCAGTACTTC.

The V call is TRBV21-1, the J call TRBJ2-7; the D call TRBD2 from the table was never checked on the DNA. TRBV21-1 counts as a pseudogene. The CDR3 is 13 amino acids. CDR3 bases: TGTGCCAGCATAAAGCGGGAGGACTACGAGCAGTACTTC. It specifies CASIKREDYEQYF.

The chain has TRBV19 and TRBJ1-4; 10 bases match TRBD1. CDR1 and CDR2 from the germline V gene are LNHDA and SQIVND (reference sequence). This CDR3 contains 15 residues. The V segment lost 6 bases and the J segment 7 bases; nucleotides outside the gene matches: 8. The DNA of the CDR3 is TGTGCCAGTAGCCCCTTGGGGACAGGGGCTGAAAAACTGTTTTTT. Its translation is CASSPLGTGAEKLFF.